A selection of T cell receptor beta chains follows, all from one sample in a study of identical twins. TCRdb re-called the 5' RACE reads with MiXCR, one entry per CDR3 protein. The sample yields 250,000 or so distinct CDR3 sequences, 7.5% seen once. The data also belong to a second study, concerning yellow fever vaccine responses in identical twins.

The sequenced sample consisted of CD8+ T cells sorted from blood. The receptors were sampled from a woman between 18 and 29 years old in good health. CDR3s include the opening cysteine and the closing phenylalanine or tryptophan. A D gene is named only where the DNA matches it firmly. Size is stated for part of the rows, as once, few or many counts, or as a class when the clone is expanded.

- | TRBJ1-1 | few | TRBV6-1 | TGTGCCGGATGGGAGGGGAGGAACACTGAAGCTTTCTTT | CAGWEGRNTEAFF
TRBD2 | TRBJ2-7 | - | TRBV15 | TGTGCCACCAGCAGCTTTAGCGGGAGGGCCCCCGAGCAGTACTTC | CATSSFSGRAPEQYF
TRBD1 | TRBJ2-2 | many | TRBV3-1 | TGTGCCAGCAGCCATCAGGGGGCCACGAACACCGGGGAGCTGTTTTTT | CASSHQGATNTGELFF
TRBD1 | TRBJ1-2 | many | TRBV29-1 | TGCAGCGTTGCGGGACAGGGAGCCTATGGCTACACCTTC | CSVAGQGAYGYTF
- | TRBJ1-2 | - | TRBV4-1 | TGCGCCAGCAGCCAAGATCTCGGTAACTATGGCTACACCTTC | CASSQDLGNYGYTF
TRBD1 | TRBJ2-7 | few | TRBV5-6 | TGTGCCAGCAGCATAGGGACAGCCTACGAGCAGTACTTC | CASSIGTAYEQYF
TRBD1 | TRBJ1-3 | many | TRBV4-2 | TGTGCCAGCAGCCAAGACGACAGGGGGACTGGAAACACCATATATTTT | CASSQDDRGTGNTIYF
- | TRBJ2-7 | - | TRBV13 | TGTGCCAGCAGCTTAGGTGGGACCCAGGAGCAGTACTTC | CASSLGGTQEQYF
TRBD1 | TRBJ2-7 | - | TRBV28 | TGTGCCAGCAGTCCCACGGGACAGTATACCTACGAGCAGTACTTC | CASSPTGQYTYEQYF
TRBD2 | TRBJ2-1 | few | TRBV4-2 | TGTGCCAGCAGCCAAGATCCCTCTAGCGGGTACAATGAGCAGTTCTTC | CASSQDPSSGYNEQFF
TRBD2 | TRBJ2-2 | - | TRBV28 | TGTGCCAGCAGTTTATTGCTGCGGGAGGGCCCGACCGGGGAGCTGTTTTTT | CASSLLLREGPTGELFF
- | TRBJ1-1 | many | TRBV4-1 | TGCGCCAGCAGCCAAGCCGGACAGAGCAACACTGAAGCTTTCTTT | CASSQAGQSNTEAFF
TRBD2 | TRBJ2-3 | - | TRBV4-1 | TGCGCCAGCAGCCTCCAGCCCCTAGCGGGAGGGCCGTCAGATACGCAGTATTTT | CASSLQPLAGGPSDTQYF
- | TRBJ2-5 | few | TRBV20-1 | TGCAGTGCTATGTTGTTGATGATGTTTACAGAAGGGAACCAAGAGACCCAGTACTTC | CSAMLLMMFTEGNQETQYF
- | TRBJ2-1 | few | TRBV4-1 | TGCGCCAGCAGCCAGCCAGGGGACAATGAGCAGTTCTTC | CASSQPGDNEQFF
TRBD2 | TRBJ2-7 | many | TRBV29-1 | TGCAGCGTTCTAGCGGGAGGAATCTCCTACGAGCAGTACTTC | CSVLAGGISYEQYF
- | TRBJ2-1 | few | TRBV6-4 | TGTGCCAGCAGTGACTCGACGGTTCGTGAGCAGTTCTTC | CASSDSTVREQFF
TRBD2 | TRBJ2-1 | many | TRBV2 | TGTGCCAGCAGTCCCCTAGCGGGAGGGCCGAGGAATGAGCAGTTCTTC | CASSPLAGGPRNEQFF
TRBD1 | TRBJ2-3 | few | TRBV4-2 | TGTGCCAGCAGCCAAACTATCCCGGGACAGGGTCCACACACAGATACGCAGTATTTT | CASSQTIPGQGPHTDTQYF
- | TRBJ2-5 | many | TRBV29-1 | TGCAGCGTTACTGGGACCGGTAAGAAAGAGACCCAGTACTTC | CSVTGTGKKETQYF
TRBD1 | TRBJ1-4 | few | TRBV2 | TGTGCCAGCAGCCCCGGGACAGGGGGCCAGGCTAATGAAAAACTGTTTTTT | CASSPGTGGQANEKLFF
- | TRBJ2-3 | many | TRBV15 | TGTGCCACCAGCAGAGAGATCGCAGATACGCAGTATTTT | CATSREIADTQYF
- | TRBJ2-7 | - | TRBV28 | TGTGCCAGCACGGATAGCTGGTACGAGCAGTACTTC | CASTDSWYEQYF
TRBD1 | TRBJ1-1 | many | TRBV15 | TGTGCCACCAGCTACTCCAGGGGGCAAGGAGGTGAAGCTTTCTTT | CATSYSRGQGGEAFF
- | TRBJ2-1 | - | TRBV24-1 | TGTGCCACCAGTTGGACTACCCGGGATGAGCAGTTCTTC | CATSWTTRDEQFF
TRBD2 | TRBJ2-6 | - | TRBV11-2 | TGTGCCAGCAGCCCGACTAGCGGGAGAGGTGGGGCCAACGTCCTGACTTTC | CASSPTSGRGGANVLTF
TRBD1 | TRBJ1-1 | few | TRBV2 | TGTGCCAGCCCAGGGGGACCGAACACTGAAGCTTTCTTT | CASPGGPNTEAFF
TRBD2 | TRBJ2-2 | - | TRBV27 | TGTGCCAGCAGTCCCCTAGGGGCTAGCGGACTGAACACCGGGGAGCTGTTTTTT | CASSPLGASGLNTGELFF
- | TRBJ1-5 | many | TRBV27 | TGTGCCAGCAGTCCCCAGGGTAGCAATCAGCCCCAGCATTTT | CASSPQGSNQPQHF
- | TRBJ2-5 | many | TRBV27 | TGTGCCAGCAGTTTAAGGGGCAGGCCAAAAGAGACCCAGTACTTC | CASSLRGRPKETQYF
TRBD1 | TRBJ1-2 | few | TRBV10-3 | TGTGCCATCAGGACAGGGGCGGACTATGGCTACACCTTC | CAIRTGADYGYTF
TRBD1 | TRBJ2-5 | - | TRBV18 | TGTGCCAGCTCACCATGGGACAGGGAAATAGAGACCCAGTACTTC | CASSPWDREIETQYF
- | TRBJ2-5 | few | TRBV10-3 | TGTGCCATCAGTGAGCCCCCCTCAGGAGATGGGGAGACCCAGTACTTC | CAISEPPSGDGETQYF
- | TRBJ1-1 | - | TRBV7-6 | TGTGCCAGCAGCTCCCTAGGCGGTGAAGCTTTCTTT | CASSSLGGEAFF
- | TRBJ2-3 | few | TRBV7-9 | TGTGCCAGCAGCTCGTCCGGGACTAGCACAGATACGCAGTATTTT | CASSSSGTSTDTQYF